The source of this TCR beta chain is a study of blood T cell repertoires in COVID-19. Study context: PBMCs, B-cell-depleted T cells, or T cells provided the cDNA or gDNA that made up the material.

Germline V lookup: CDR1 SGHRS, CDR2 YFSETQ. The CDR3 has 16 residues. V shed 3 bases, J shed 3 bases, and the junction held 0 bases outside the gene matches. Method: immunoSEQ multiplex PCR; TCRdb's copy keeps in-frame clones and lacks some. Of about 60,000 clones listed, about 86% are singletons. This chain links TRBV5-1 with TRBJ2-2, with 15 bases identical to TRBD2. What was sequenced was peripheral blood. This clonotype originated in a man in his forties with acute or convalescent COVID-19. Here the CDR3 reads CASSWTSGGDTGELFF. The DNA for the CDR3 is TGCGCCAGCAGCTGGACTAGCGGGGGGGACACCGGGGAGCTGTTTTTT.